The next 29 T cell receptor beta chains were all read from a single sample in a study of blood T cell repertoires in COVID-19. Produced via immunoSEQ multiplex PCR; TCRdb's table is partial and in-frame only. Here the sample spans 110,000 to 150,000 clones, roughly three quarters being singletons. Sequences were obtained from PBMCs or T cells enriched from blood (not recorded which). The receptors were gathered from a woman between 45 and 65 years old who had recovered from COVID-19.

This clone was counted once. The chain carries TRBV30 and TRBJ2-7; perhaps TRBD1 as D (6 bases). V lost 3 bases and J lost 0, with 12 bases in between. The CDR3 length is 14 residues. Germline values: CDR1 GTSNPN, CDR2 SVGIG (reference sequence). The CDR3 DNA is TGTGCCTGGAGACAGGGTGGGTTCTCCTACGAGCAGTACTTC. This gives the protein CAWRQGGFSYEQYF.

The chain has TRBV18 and TRBJ2-5; D is possibly TRBD1 (5 bases). CDR1 and CDR2 (germline): KGHSH, LQKENI. The CDR3 is made up of 14 amino acids. V dropped 3 bases and J dropped 5 bases, with 13 bases sitting between them. CDR3 loop: CASSPQGSQETQYF. In DNA, the CDR3 is TGTGCCAGCTCACCTCAGGGTTCCCAGGAGACCCAGTACTTC.

Only a few counts were recorded for this clone. This chain joins TRBV19 and TRBJ1-5; D remains unclear. Trimming removed 0 bases at V and 2 bases at J, with 8 bases between. This CDR3 spans 15 amino acids. CDR1 and CDR2 from the germline V gene are LNHDA and SQIVND (reference sequence). The chain's CDR3 is CASSIEASRNQPQHF. The CDR3 region has the DNA TGTGCCAGTAGTATAGAGGCCTCCCGCAATCAGCCCCAGCATTTT.

Written as DNA, the CDR3 is TGTGCCAGCAGCCCTCAAGGGGATCAGCCCCAGCATTTT. Its translation is CASSPQGDQPQHF. The rearrangement joins TRBV7-9 to TRBJ1-5, with a weak D call TRBD1 (5 bases). Germline V gives CDR1 SEHNR, CDR2 FQNEAQ (reference sequence). CDR3 length: 13 residues. Trimming left V 5 bases short and J 5 bases short, with 10 bases between.

V and J are TRBV7-3 and TRBJ2-1; TRBD1 might be the D (6 bases). The V gene's germline CDR1 is SGHTA and CDR2 FQGTGA. The length of the CDR3 is 16 residues. V was pared by 4 bases and J by 0 bases, with 13 bases between. CDR3 in DNA: TGTGCCAGCAGCTCCCTGACAGGAGGCTCCTACAATGAGCAGTTCTTC. Protein: CASSSLTGGSYNEQFF.

The rearrangement uses TRBV12-3 or TRBV12-4 and TRBJ2-3, with 8 bases fitting TRBD2. Germline trimming cut 8 bases from V and 5 bases from J; bases unmatched to any gene: 6. CDR3 size: 13 residues. The DNA of the CDR3 is TGTGCCAGCGTGGTAGCGGGGAAAGATACGCAGTATTTT. Residues: CASVVAGKDTQYF.

This clone was seen more than once but under ten times. The chain couples TRBV7-9 to TRBJ1-1; D not certain. With 5 bases removed from V and 1 base from J, the gap between germline ends came to 8 bases. Germline CDR1 is SEHNR and CDR2 is FQNEAQ (reference sequence). The CDR3 covers 13 residues. As DNA, the CDR3 is TGTGCCAGCAGCATTACACAGAACACTGAAGCTTTCTTT. This codes for CASSITQNTEAFF.

The V gene is TRBV28, the J gene TRBJ2-7, with D uncertain. This CDR3 has 14 residues. V was cut by 3 bases and J by 2 bases, with 11 bases left in between. CDR1 and CDR2 (germline): MDHEN, SYDVKM. CDR3 nucleotides: TGTGCCAGCAGTTTTTCGGCGGAAGCCTACGAGCAGTACTTC. Its translation: CASSFSAEAYEQYF.

V gene TRBV3-1 (or the pseudogene TRBV3-2) combines with J gene TRBJ2-6; D is undetermined. V lost 7 bases and J lost 3, with 13 bases in between. Germline values: CDR1 LGHDT, CDR2 YNNKEL (reference sequence). This CDR3 is 15 amino acids long. CDR3 region: CASTASSGGANVLTF. The CDR3 DNA reads TGTGCCAGCACCGCTTCCAGTGGTGGGGCCAACGTCCTGACTTTC.

CDR3 protein: CASSLWTGPTDTQYF. The CDR3 region has the DNA TGTGCCAGCAGCTTATGGACAGGGCCCACAGATACGCAGTATTTT. The chain joins TRBV7-9 to TRBJ2-3; 8 positions agree with TRBD1. Germline values: CDR1 SEHNR, CDR2 FQNEAQ (reference sequence). The CDR3 spans 15 residues. V shed 2 bases, J shed 2 bases, and the junction held 3 bases outside the gene matches.

The chain is built from TRBV7-9 and TRBJ1-1; TRBD1 might be the D (5 bases). Looked up from germline, CDR1 is SEHNR and CDR2 is FQNEAQ (reference sequence). There are 13 residues in the CDR3. Trimming left V 6 bases short and J 8 bases short, with 16 bases between. In DNA form, the CDR3 reads TGTGCCAGCAGTCCAAGGGGAGGGGAAGAAGCTTTCTTT. It codes for CASSPRGGEEAFF.

Only a few counts were recorded for this clone. This sequence joins TRBV28 and TRBJ1-6; D remains ambiguous. The CDR3 is 14 residues long. Germline CDR1 and CDR2: MDHEN and SYDVKM. The germline V and J ends were trimmed by 7 bases and 8 bases, with 15 bases remaining between them. CDR3 DNA: TGTGCCAGCACCCCGATGGGGAGGGATTCACCCCTCCACTTT. Its translation: CASTPMGRDSPLHF.

This chain connects TRBV19 to TRBJ1-1; 9 bases agree with TRBD1. The trim removed 4 bases at V and 0 bases at J, leaving 9 bases unmatched. Per germline, CDR1 LNHDA and CDR2 SQIVND (reference sequence). CDR3 length equals 17 residues. CDR3 coding DNA: TGTGCCAGTAGTACGGGCCCGGGACAGGGACTGAACACTGAAGCTTTCTTT. Its protein product is CASSTGPGQGLNTEAFF.

The chain links TRBV4-1 to TRBJ2-2; no clear D gene. This CDR3 has 17 amino acids. CDR1 MGHRA and CDR2 YSYEKL come from the germline V gene. Trimming removed 0 bases from V and 4 bases from J, with 15 bases in between. The CDR3 protein is CASSQEIWQASTGELFF. Here the CDR3 DNA reads TGCGCCAGCAGCCAAGAGATCTGGCAGGCATCCACCGGGGAGCTGTTTTTT.

This clone was found once. The rearrangement joins TRBV10-2 to TRBJ2-5; 7 bases align to TRBD2. The CDR3 runs 14 residues. CDR1 and CDR2 (germline): WSHSY, SAAADI. The V segment lost 6 bases and the J segment 2 bases; nucleotides outside the gene matches: 6. CDR3 bases: TGCGCCAGCAGCCCTCAGCGGGATCAAGAGACCCAGTACTTC. Encoded protein: CASSPQRDQETQYF.

This CDR3 is CASRSSGANVLTF. CDR3 in DNA: TGTGCCAGCAGGAGCTCTGGGGCCAACGTCCTGACTTTC. V usage is TRBV27 and J usage is TRBJ2-6; D unresolved. CDR1 is MNHEY and CDR2 is SMNVEV in the germline V gene (reference sequence). V was clipped by 6 bases and J by 0 bases, with 3 bases between them. CDR3 length equals 13 residues.

V gene TRBV2 combines with J gene TRBJ1-4, with D possibly TRBD1 on 6 matching bases. V lost 5 bases and J 4 bases, leaving 14 bases between the germline ends. Germline loops: CDR1 SNHLY, CDR2 FYNNEI. This CDR3 is 15 amino acids long. The CDR3 coding sequence is TGTGCCAGCAGTTCCGGACAGACCCGTAATGAAAAACTGTTTTTT. Translation: CASSSGQTRNEKLFF.

In regard to this clone: A junction end diverges from the germline sequence, so it may reflect a read error. V is TRBV30 and J is TRBJ1-4, with TRBD1 matching 7 bases. CDR3 length equals 13 residues. Germline V gene sequence: CDR1 GTSNPN, CDR2 SVGIG (reference sequence). CDR3 region: CAWSPGGTEKLFF. The CDR3, as DNA: TGTGCCTGGAGCCCAGGGGGGACTGAAAAGCTGTTTTTT.

This clone showed up just once. CDR3 nucleotide sequence: TGTGCCAGCACCTACAGGGGGAGCGCTGAAGCTTTCTTT. Encoded protein: CASTYRGSAEAFF. The gene calls are TRBV27 and TRBJ1-1; 8 bases line up with TRBD1. The CDR3 has 13 amino acids. With V trimmed by 7 bases and J by 6 bases, 7 bases remained unmatched. The V gene's germline CDR1 is MNHEY and CDR2 SMNVEV (reference sequence).

This clone was detected only once. The chain has TRBV2 and TRBJ1-5; the D is unclear. Germline loops: CDR1 SNHLY, CDR2 FYNNEI. With 7 bases removed from V and 7 bases from J, the gap between germline ends came to 14 bases. The CDR3 sequence is 13 residues long. Here the CDR3 DNA reads TGTGCCAGCAATCCCCAGAGGCAACAGCCCCAGCATTTT. Translated, it gives CASNPQRQQPQHF.

The rearrangement uses TRBV19 and TRBJ1-2; D possibly corresponds to TRBD1 (5 bases). This CDR3 has 15 amino acids. CDR1 and CDR2 from the germline V gene are LNHDA and SQIVND (reference sequence). V was cut by 7 bases and J by 4 bases, with 19 bases left in between. The CDR3 reads CASTESDSRLYGYTF. The CDR3 DNA reads as TGTGCCAGTACCGAAAGTGACAGCCGACTCTATGGCTACACCTTC.

The chain links TRBV5-4 to TRBJ2-1, with TRBD2 matching 7 bases. V lost 0 bases, J lost 9 bases, and 6 bases stayed unmatched. The CDR3 sequence is 14 residues long. Germline CDR1 SGHNT, CDR2 YYREEE (reference sequence). CDR3: CASSLVDLAVEQFF. The CDR3 nucleotides read TGTGCCAGCAGCTTGGTTGATCTAGCGGTTGAGCAGTTCTTC.

This sequence joins TRBV5-6 and TRBJ1-1, with D maybe TRBD1 (5 bases). Germline assignment: CDR1 SGHDT and CDR2 YYEEEE. The CDR3 length is 13 residues. V was clipped by 1 base and J by 9 bases, with 13 bases between them. CDR3 nucleotide sequence: TGTGCCAGCAGCTTGTTGCAGGGATCGAAAGCTTTCTTT. Protein: CASSLLQGSKAFF. The full variable domain, with the rest looked up from reference TRBV5-6 and TRBJ1-1, is DAGVTQSPTHLIKTRGQQVTLRCSPKSGHDTVSWYQQALGQGPQFIFQYYEEEERQRGNFPDRFSGHQFPNYSSELNVNALLLGDSALYLCASSLLQGSKAFFGQGTRLTVV.

V is TRBV29-1 and J is TRBJ2-1; 10 bases line up with TRBD1. Losses at the gene ends were 4 bases for V and 9 bases for J; bases not matched to a gene: 3. Germline-derived CDR1 and CDR2 are SQVTM and ANQGSEA. This CDR3 has 12 amino acids. CDR3 coding DNA: TGCAGCGTTGGAGGGGACAGGGGTGAGCAGTTCTTC. Translation: CSVGGDRGEQFF.

The V and J genes are TRBV5-1 and TRBJ2-5, with 7 bases identical to TRBD1. V gave up 4 bases and J gave up 5 bases; unmatched junction bases: 5. This CDR3 contains 13 residues. Per germline, CDR1 SGHRS and CDR2 YFSETQ. CDR3 coding DNA: TGCGCCAGCAGCCCGACAGGGATGGAGACCCAGTACTTC. Translation: CASSPTGMETQYF.

The chain joins TRBV4-2 to TRBJ2-7; 8 bases match TRBD2. V shed 0 bases, J shed 4 bases, and the junction held 8 bases outside the gene matches. Germline CDR1 reads LGHNA; CDR2 reads YNFKEQ. The CDR3 has 16 amino acids. The CDR3 loop reads CASSQEATSETYEQYF. The CDR3, as DNA: TGTGCCAGCAGCCAAGAGGCGACTAGCGAGACATACGAGCAGTACTTC.

The CDR3 DNA reads as TGTGCTAGTGGTTCACAGGGAAACACTGAAGCTTTCTTT. It yields the protein CASGSQGNTEAFF. The gene calls are TRBV12-5 and TRBJ1-1; tentatively, D is TRBD1 (6 bases). This CDR3 contains 13 residues. Germline CDR1 is LGHNT and CDR2 is FRNRAP. V shed 4 bases and J shed 2 bases, with 8 bases lying between them.

The chain carries TRBV29-1 and TRBJ2-1, with 8 bases fitting TRBD1. CDR1 SQVTM and CDR2 ANQGSEA come from the germline V gene. J was trimmed by 8 bases and V by 6 bases; bases with no gene match: 6. The CDR3 contains 12 residues. The CDR3 protein is CSVGQGVYEQFF. CDR3 DNA: TGCAGCGTCGGACAGGGTGTATATGAGCAGTTCTTC.

The rearrangement uses TRBV3-1 (or the pseudogene TRBV3-2) and TRBJ1-6, with TRBD1 identical over 7 bases. The length of the CDR3 is 16 residues. Germline-derived CDR1 and CDR2 are LGHDT and YNNKEL (reference sequence). The trim removed 1 base at V and 7 bases at J, leaving 7 bases unmatched. The CDR3 bases are TGTGCCAGCAGCCAAGTCCGGGCCAGGGGGAATTCACCCCTCCACTTT. It codes for CASSQVRARGNSPLHF.